This note documents a single TCR beta chain sequence. Its antigen remains unidentified. The CDR3 loop spans 15 amino acids. Germline V lookup: CDR1 SGHDN, CDR2 FVKESK. TRB cDNA libraries were made by UMI-labeled 5' RACE. TCRdb re-called the 5' RACE reads and catalogs CDR3 proteins one per entry, DNA excluded. This repertoire comprises around 60,000 distinct CDR3 sequences; its ten largest clones make up less than 0.85%. The data belong to a study of CXCR3-negative and CXCR3-positive naive CD8 T cells. Points from the study as a whole: Comparison of naive CXCR3-negative and CXCR3-positive cells revealed similar TRBV-TRBJ usage, while memory cells differed. Much lower diversity was found in memory CD8+ cells, while both naive subsets had comparably high diversity. Partial loss of CXCR3 expression followed cryopreservation; most assays used fresh PBMCs. Researchers report that CXCR3-positive naive cells carry more hydrophobic TRB CDR3s than CXCR3-negative naive cells.

Specimen: naive CXCR3+ CD8+ T cells from blood. Indicated subset: CD45RO-CCR7+CD27+CD95- naive CD8+ T cells expressing CXCR3 (TNR3+). This sequence originates from a human donor in good health. Some clones in this sample may be carry-over from other donors' samples. The rearrangement links TRBV14 to TRBJ2-3. The CDR3 here is CASSQFRYGVYTQYF. Looking up the rest from reference TRBV14 and TRBJ2-3 gives the full variable domain: EAGVTQFPSHSVIEKGQTVTLRCDPISGHDNLYWYRRVMGKEIKFLLHFVKESKQDESGMPNNRFLAERTGGTYSTLKVQPAELEDSGVYFCASSQFRYGVYTQYFGPGTRLTVL.